These T cell receptor beta chains were read from a single sample in a study of cytomegalovirus exposure and HLA in healthy donors. Libraries were prepared by immunoSEQ multiplex PCR; TCRdb keeps only in-frame clonotypes and omits some of them. This table holds hundreds of thousands of clones, around 86% found once. The sample was PBMCs. Receptor source: a woman aged 25 to 39 in good health and CMV-seropositive. CDR3s include the opening cysteine and the closing phenylalanine or tryptophan. A D gene is named only where the DNA matches it firmly. Only some rows state a clone size, as once, few, many or a class for expanded clones.

j_call d_call clone_size v_call cdr3_nt cdr3_aa
TRBJ1-1 TRBD1 - TRBV4-1 TGCGCCAGCAGTAGGGACAGCGAAGCTTTCTTT CASSRDSEAFF
TRBJ2-1 - - TRBV29-1 TGCAGCCTCGGGTCTTCTAGCTCCTACAATGAGCAGTTCTTC CSLGSSSSYNEQFF
TRBJ1-5 - - TRBV7-2 TGTGCCAGCAGCTTAGAAGCCCCTGGACAGTATAGCAATCAGCCCCAGCATTTT CASSLEAPGQYSNQPQHF
TRBJ1-3 TRBD1 - TRBV19 TGTGCCAGTGATGGGACAGACTCTGGAAACACCATATATTTT CASDGTDSGNTIYF
TRBJ2-7 TRBD1 once TRBV19 TGTGCCAGTAGTATTTTCGGGACAGGGACTTACTCCTACGAGCAGTACTTC CASSIFGTGTYSYEQYF
TRBJ1-2 - - TRBV30 TGTGCCTGGAGTGCCCGTCAGGGCGGTAGTCGCTACACCTTC CAWSARQGGSRYTF
TRBJ2-3 TRBD1 - TRBV6-1 TGTGCCAGCAGGGACCAGACAGGGTGGACGGGTACGCAGTATTTT CASRDQTGWTGTQYF
TRBJ2-5 TRBD1 - TRBV5-6 TGTGCCAGCAGCGAGCTGACAGGGATCGGGGAGACCCAGTACTTC CASSELTGIGETQYF
TRBJ2-4 TRBD2 - TRBV29-1 TGCAGCGTTGAGATTTGGGCTAGCGGTACCGCCAAAAACATTCAGTACTTC CSVEIWASGTAKNIQYF
TRBJ1-2 TRBD1 - TRBV28 TGTGCCAGCAGTTTTCAGGGGGCCTTCAGCTATGGCTACACCTTC CASSFQGAFSYGYTF
TRBJ2-3 TRBD2 - TRBV2 TGTGCCAGCAGTGAGACTAGCGGGAGTCCCTTAAATACGCAGTATTTT CASSETSGSPLNTQYF
TRBJ1-1 - - TRBV6-5 TGTGCCAGCAGTGCACAGGCTATGAACACTGAAGCTTTCTTT CASSAQAMNTEAFF
TRBJ2-2 TRBD1 - TRBV4-1 TGCGCCAGCAGCCAAGGGCAGGGGGCGGGGTACACCGGGGAGCTGTTTTTT CASSQGQGAGYTGELFF
TRBJ2-3 TRBD2 few TRBV6-6 TGTGCCAGCAGGCTAGCGGGAGATCGGACAGATACGCAGTATTTT CASRLAGDRTDTQYF
TRBJ1-4 - - TRBV29-1 TGCAGCGCCCGTCCCGGGACTAATGAAAAACTGTTTTTT CSARPGTNEKLFF
TRBJ2-1 TRBD2 once TRBV6-5 TGTGCCAGCAGTTCTCTTATCGGACTAGCCTATAATGAGCAGTTCTTC CASSSLIGLAYNEQFF
TRBJ1-4 - - TRBV16 TGTGCCAGCAGCCAATCGAGGAAAGCTAATGAAAAACTGTTTTTT CASSQSRKANEKLFF
TRBJ2-7 TRBD2 - TRBV18 TGTGCCAGCTCACCAGCGGGAGGACGCCTTTACGAGCAGTACTTC CASSPAGGRLYEQYF
TRBJ1-5 TRBD1 - TRBV6-1 TGTGCCAGCAGTGTGGGCAGGGGGGACAATCAGCCCCAGCATTTT CASSVGRGDNQPQHF
TRBJ2-3 - - TRBV5-1 TGCGCCAGCAGCTCGAAAAGCGGGCTTTTCCCAGATACGCAGTATTTT CASSSKSGLFPDTQYF
TRBJ1-4 - - TRBV5-4 TGTGCCAGCAGCTTATACGGTGCAACTAATGAAAAACTGTTTTTT CASSLYGATNEKLFF
TRBJ1-5 TRBD1 - TRBV4-2 TGTGCCAGCAGCCAAAATTTCGGGACAGGGTTTGGTCAGCCCCAGCATTTT CASSQNFGTGFGQPQHF
TRBJ2-7 TRBD1 - TRBV25-1 TGTGCCACCGAGGACAGGGTTACCTACGAGCAGTACTTC CATEDRVTYEQYF
TRBJ1-1 - - TRBV25-1 TGTGCCAGCAGCCAGGGCCTCCACGAGAACACTGAAGCTTTCTTT CASSQGLHENTEAFF
TRBJ1-1 - few TRBV11-3 TGTGCCAGCAGCTTAGTTTCAGGGCCCACTGAAGCTTTCTTT CASSLVSGPTEAFF
TRBJ2-5 TRBD2 - TRBV27 TGTGCCAGCAGTTTATGGGCTAGCGGGGTCATAGAGACCCAGTACTTC CASSLWASGVIETQYF
TRBJ1-1 - - TRBV9 TGTGCCAGCAGCGTAGCACCCGCCGGGACTGAAGCTTTCTTT CASSVAPAGTEAFF
TRBJ2-3 - few TRBV19 TGTGCCAGTAGTATAGGGCATGGAGATACGCAGTATTTT CASSIGHGDTQYF
TRBJ2-5 - - TRBV5-6 TGTGCCAGCAGCTTGGGAGTTGTCATCCCTCGAGAGACCCAGTACTTC CASSLGVVIPRETQYF
TRBJ2-7 - - TRBV18 TGTGCCAGCTCACCAATCCCCCCTAGCGTGAGCTCCTACGAGCAGTACTTC CASSPIPPSVSSYEQYF
TRBJ2-3 TRBD2 - TRBV7-2 TGTGCCAGCAGCCTGCGACTAGCGGGAGTTTCCCCAGATACGCAGTATTTT CASSLRLAGVSPDTQYF
TRBJ2-7 - - TRBV6-1 TGTGCCAGCAGTGAAGGGTCGGGACTCCCGATCGAGCAGTACTTC CASSEGSGLPIEQYF
TRBJ2-7 - - TRBV11-2 TGTGCCAGCAGCTCGTTACACTACGTGCAGTACTTC CASSSLHYVQYF
TRBJ2-2 TRBD1 - TRBV10-1 TGCGCCAGCAGTGGACAGGGAAACACCGGGGAGCTGTTTTTT CASSGQGNTGELFF
TRBJ2-7 TRBD2 - TRBV6-1 TGTGCCAGCAGTGTCGGGGGAGGGGCCTACGAGCAGTACTTC CASSVGGGAYEQYF
TRBJ2-1 TRBD2 - TRBV7-2 TGTGCCAGCAGCCCCTATGGGGGGACTAGCGGGAAATACAATGAGCAGTTCTTC CASSPYGGTSGKYNEQFF
TRBJ2-5 TRBD1 - TRBV5-1 TGCGCCAGCAGCGAGGGGGCCGGGACAGGCATCCAAGAGACCCAGTACTTC CASSEGAGTGIQETQYF
TRBJ1-2 - - TRBV28 TGTGCCAGCAGGCTTATGGGGGGATCCTATGGCTACACCTTC CASRLMGGSYGYTF
TRBJ2-1 - - TRBV4-2 TGTGCCAGCAGCCAAGTTTCACCAAGCCGGGACAATGAGCAGTTCTTC CASSQVSPSRDNEQFF